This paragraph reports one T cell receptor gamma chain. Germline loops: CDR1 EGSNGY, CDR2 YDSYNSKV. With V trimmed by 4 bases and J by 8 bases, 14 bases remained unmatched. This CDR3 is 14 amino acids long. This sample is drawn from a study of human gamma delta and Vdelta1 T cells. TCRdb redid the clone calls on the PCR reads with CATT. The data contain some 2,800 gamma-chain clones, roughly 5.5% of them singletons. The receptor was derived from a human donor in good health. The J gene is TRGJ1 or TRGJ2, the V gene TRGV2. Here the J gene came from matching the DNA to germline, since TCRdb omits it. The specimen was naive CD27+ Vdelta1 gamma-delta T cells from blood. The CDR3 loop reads CATWERDGNNKKLF. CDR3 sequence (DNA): TGTGCCACCTGGGAAAGGGATGGTAATAATAAGAAACTCTTT.